This T cell receptor (beta chain) stems from a study of blood T cell repertoires in COVID-19. Study summary: The United States, Italy and Spain supplied acute and convalescent COVID-19 samples. T cells, B-cell-depleted T cells, or PBMCs provided the cDNA or gDNA that served as material.

Trimming took 7 bases from V and 4 from J, leaving 14 bases between them. This CDR3 has 13 amino acids. Per germline, CDR1 LNHDA and CDR2 SQIVND (reference sequence). The assay was immunoSEQ multiplex PCR, and TCRdb's table has in-frame clones only and misses some. The data hold about 150,000 clones, with just under 85% observed a single time. This clone was recorded a few times. The rearrangement joins TRBV19 to TRBJ2-7, with D maybe TRBD1 (6 bases). Sample: peripheral blood. The sequence was collected from a woman aged 60-75 years with acute or convalescent COVID-19. The CDR3: CASTTGHTYEQYF. CDR3 sequence (DNA): TGTGCCAGTACTACGGGACACACTTACGAGCAGTACTTC. Based on the CDR3 plus reference TRBV19 and TRBJ2-7, the full variable domain is DGGITQSPKYLFRKEGQNVTLSCEQNLNHDAMYWYRQDPGQGLRLIYYSQIVNDFQKGDIAEGYSVSREKKESFPLTVTSAQKNPTAFYLCASTTGHTYEQYFGPGTRLTVT.